This T cell receptor beta chain was captured by sequencing in a study of blood T cell repertoires in COVID-19. For the study at large: Acute-phase and convalescent COVID-19 samples originated in the United States, Italy and Spain.

Per germline, CDR1 SGHRS and CDR2 YFSETQ. Trimming left V 3 bases short and J 7 bases short, with 10 bases between. The CDR3 runs to 12 residues. Per the original methods: Nucleated cell number was recorded as an estimate derived from reference gene primer amplification. The assay was immunoSEQ multiplex PCR, and TCRdb's table has in-frame clones only and misses some. The V and J calls and the clone size are those of that table, but D and trimming were determined from the DNA. The sample records fewer than 250,000 clones, about four fifths being singletons. The clonotype was recovered from a woman in her 70s with active or convalescent COVID-19. Material: peripheral blood. The chain carries TRBV5-1 and TRBJ1-1, with D perhaps TRBD1 (6 bases). Here the CDR3 DNA reads TGCGCCAGCAGCTGGGTAGGGGGTGAAGCTTTCTTT. This sequence encodes CASSWVGGEAFF.